This entry describes one T cell receptor (beta chain). This clone's antigen is unknown. Base qualities were left out, and no much larger clone turns up one base away. The data belong to a study of OX40 agonist ivuxolimab in advanced cancers. With regard to the full study: The costimulatory receptor OX40 (CD134) was targeted by ivuxolimab, a fully human IgG2 agonistic monoclonal antibody. Intravenous ivuxolimab was administered to patients every 2 weeks at six dose levels: 0.01, 0.1, 0.3, 1.5, 3 and 10 mg/kg. Of the approximately 54 patients in dose escalation, approximately 20 had hepatocellular carcinoma, approximately 15 had melanoma, 9 had renal cell carcinoma and 9 had head and neck cancer. In the dose-escalation cohort, more than 80% of patients were male, and the mean age was 60 years with a range of roughly 20 to 85. Patients were allowed to have had prior anti-PD-1, anti-PD-L1 or anti-CTLA-4 therapy, and roughly 40% of the dose-escalation patients had previously received checkpoint inhibitors. Partial responses occurred in three dose-escalation patients: two with cutaneous melanoma and one with hepatocellular carcinoma. Peripheral TCRbeta sequencing aimed to test whether ivuxolimab altered TCR sequence diversity and caused clonal T-cell expansion. The paper covers the monotherapy dose-escalation part of the phase I ivuxolimab trial, which included N of about 56 patients. General findings and caveats noted by the study authors: After ivuxolimab, CD8+ T cells had more expanded clones than CD4+ T cells on average. In the 0.1-3.0 mg/kg groups, partial responders had among the lowest normalized peripheral clonal expansion, particularly in CD8+ T cells. The antigen specificity of the clonally expanded peripheral T cells was not determined. Low levels of normalized T-cell clonal expansion were also seen in some patients who did not respond. At doses of 0.1 to 3.0 mg/kg, clonal expansion of both CD4+ and CD8+ T cells in blood was seen between baseline and week 6.

Patients with a history of autoimmune disease or receiving systemic immunosuppression were excluded from the trial. Peripheral blood for TCR sequencing was collected from all dose cohorts at baseline, on cycle 4 day 1, and on cycle 7 day 1. Samples came from an open-label, multicenter, first-in-human phase I dose-escalation trial of ivuxolimab. The trial enrolled adults with locally advanced or metastatic head and neck squamous cell, hepatocellular, melanoma or renal cell carcinoma. CD4+ and CD8+ T cells were sorted separately from peripheral blood before TCR sequencing. Genomic DNA was isolated from the sorted cells so that the TCRbeta CDR3 region could be sequenced. The immunoSEQ Assay was used to sequence the TCRbeta CDR3 regions. Entries here come from immuneACCESS through TCRdb and include only in-frame sequences with V and J called. Some clones fail to appear in such tables; in the studies checked, an unresolved V gene covers under half of the shortfall, and the cause of the remainder is unknown. Present in this sample are 70,000 to 100,000 clones, around 89% of which were seen just once. Approximately 7.4% of the sample is held by the ten biggest clonotypes.

The specimen comprised CD4+ or CD8+ T cells sorted from blood, sampled in a trial of the OX40 agonist ivuxolimab. The origin of this receptor is an adult with an advanced solid tumor such as melanoma, head and neck, liver or kidney cancer.

The DNA sequence is given as TGCGCCAGCAGTGAGCCCGGAGCCGGGGCCAACGTCCTGACTTTC. Translated, it gives CASSEPGAGANVLTF. The sequence links TRBV10-2 to TRBJ2-6; the D gene identity is not certain. Cut back by 2 bases and 4 bases, the V and J ends lie 9 bases apart. CDR1 and CDR2 were assigned from the germline V gene as WSHSY and SAAADI. Reading from cysteine to phenylalanine, the CDR3 counts 15 amino acids. Only the CDR3 DNA stays, 45 bases, in frame from base 1.